This entry concerns a single T cell receptor beta chain. No antigen is known for it. Per-base quality was not reported, and no clone a single base away is much larger than it. These data come from a study of OX40 agonist ivuxolimab in advanced cancers. For context, the study as a whole: Ivuxolimab was an agonistic, fully human IgG2 monoclonal antibody directed against OX40 (CD134), a costimulatory receptor. Among the approximately 50 dose-escalation patients, some 19 had hepatocellular carcinoma, around 15 melanoma, 9 renal cell carcinoma and 9 head and neck cancer. Intravenous ivuxolimab was administered to patients every 2 weeks at six dose levels: 0.01, 0.1, 0.3, 1.5, 3 and 10 mg/kg. Peripheral TCRbeta sequencing aimed to test whether ivuxolimab altered TCR sequence diversity and caused clonal T-cell expansion. Patients were allowed to have had prior anti-PD-1, anti-PD-L1 or anti-CTLA-4 therapy, and more than 35% of the dose-escalation patients had been treated with checkpoint inhibitors. In the dose-escalation cohort, approximately 82% of patients were male, and the mean age was around 65 years with a range of roughly 23 to 79. The monotherapy dose-escalation portion (N ≈ 57 patients) of the phase I ivuxolimab trial is reported in the paper. Partial responses occurred in three dose-escalation patients, of whom one had hepatocellular carcinoma and two had cutaneous melanoma.

To sequence the TCRbeta CDR3 region, genomic DNA was isolated from the sorted cells. The immunoSEQ Assay was used to sequence the TCRbeta CDR3 regions. Entries here come from immuneACCESS through TCRdb and include only in-frame sequences with V and J called. Some clones fail to appear in such tables; in the studies checked, an unresolved V gene covers under half of the shortfall, and the cause of the remainder is unknown. Present in this sample are about 58,000 clones, roughly 86% of which were seen just once. The ten top clones hold about 1.2% of the sample. On the study overall, not on this receptor specifically: Clonal expansion of both CD4+ and CD8+ blood T cells was observed from baseline to week 6 at doses 0.1 to 3.0 mg/kg. Low levels of normalized T-cell clonal expansion were also shown by some nonresponding patients. After ivuxolimab, CD8+ T cells had more expanded clones than CD4+ T cells on average. Antigen specificity was not determined for the clonally expanded peripheral T cells. In the 0.1-3.0 mg/kg groups, partial responders had among the lowest normalized peripheral clonal expansion, particularly in CD8+ T cells.

Patients with a history of autoimmune disease or receiving systemic immunosuppression were excluded from the trial. In every dose cohort, peripheral blood was drawn for TCR sequencing at baseline, cycle 4 day 1, and cycle 7 day 1. Samples were obtained from an open-label, multicenter, first-in-human phase I dose-escalation trial of ivuxolimab. Adults with locally advanced or metastatic melanoma, renal cell carcinoma, hepatocellular carcinoma or head and neck squamous cell carcinoma were enrolled in the trial. Before TCR sequencing, CD4+ and CD8+ T cells were separately sorted from peripheral blood. The sequence was collected from an adult with an advanced solid tumor such as melanoma, head and neck, liver or kidney cancer. Sequenced here: CD4+ or CD8+ T cells sorted from blood, sampled in a trial of the OX40 agonist ivuxolimab.

The CDR3 loop reads CASSPSPTGELFF. The DNA sequence is given as TGTGCCAGCAGCCCCAGCCCCACCGGGGAGCTGTTTTTT. The rearranged chain carries TRBV5-4 and TRBJ2-2; the D gene is not confidently resolved. CDR1 SGHNT and CDR2 YYREEE were looked up in the germline V gene (reference sequence). The CDR3, cysteine through phenylalanine, is 13 amino acids long. Of all the DNA, just the CDR3 is kept, 39 bases in frame from base 1. The germline ends are 8 bases apart after V is trimmed by 4 bases and J by 4 bases.